This T cell receptor beta chain was sequenced in a study of kidney transplant recipient with SARS-CoV-2 infection. Trimming took 3 bases from V and 7 from J; bases not matched to a gene: 7. CDR3 size: 14 residues. The germline V gene encodes CDR1 DFQATT and CDR2 SNEGSKA (reference sequence). TCRdb redid the calling of the reads with MiXCR, one entry per CDR3 protein. The table shows 250,000 or so distinct CDR3 sequences, with under 30% occurring only once. This clonotype originated in a male patient younger than 45 who had COVID-19 and was a kidney transplant recipient. Some T cells here may be from the graft donor. The sequences come from a blood sample, collected at baseline and around day 120 from a kidney transplant recipient. The chain combines TRBV20-1 with TRBJ2-1; TRBD2 aligns across 9 bases. CDR3 sequence: CSASQGLAPNEQFF. In DNA form, the CDR3 reads TGCAGTGCTAGCCAAGGACTAGCGCCGAATGAGCAGTTCTTC.